Included here is one T cell receptor beta chain sequence, with context. This specimen belongs to a study of cytomegalovirus exposure and HLA in healthy donors. Study-wide context: It was reported in a later analysis that the approximately 120 validation repertoires used the same platform as the approximately 670 first-cohort repertoires.

The method was immunoSEQ multiplex PCR; TCRdb's version includes in-frame clones alone and lacks a portion of them. This table has approximately 240,000 clones, about 89% appearing once. Germline CDR1 is SGHAT and CDR2 is FQNNGV. Trimming took 3 bases from V and 7 from J; bases not matched to a gene: 14. This CDR3 is built from 16 residues. Sequenced input: PBMCs. This chain connects TRBV11-2 to TRBJ1-2, with 7 bases fitting TRBD1. This sequence was found in a woman under 30 in good health and CMV-seronegative. DNA for the CDR3: TGTGCCAGCAGCTTTAGGGGTCAAAGGGGGCCTTTTGGCTACACCTTC. Translated: CASSFRGQRGPFGYTF.